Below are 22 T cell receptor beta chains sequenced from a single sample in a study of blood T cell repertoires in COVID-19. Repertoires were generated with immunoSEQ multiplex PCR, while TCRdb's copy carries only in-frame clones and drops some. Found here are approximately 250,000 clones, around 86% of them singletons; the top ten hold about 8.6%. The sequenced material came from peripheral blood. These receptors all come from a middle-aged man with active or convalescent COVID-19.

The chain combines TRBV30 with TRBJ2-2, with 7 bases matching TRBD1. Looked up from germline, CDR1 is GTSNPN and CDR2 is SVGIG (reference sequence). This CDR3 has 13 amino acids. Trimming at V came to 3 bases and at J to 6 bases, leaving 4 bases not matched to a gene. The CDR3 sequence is CAWSTGVAGELFF. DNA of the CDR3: TGTGCCTGGAGCACAGGGGTTGCCGGGGAGCTGTTTTTT.

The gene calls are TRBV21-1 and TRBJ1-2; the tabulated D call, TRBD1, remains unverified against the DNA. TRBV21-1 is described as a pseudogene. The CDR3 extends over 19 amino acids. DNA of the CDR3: TGTGCCAGCAGCAATACCCCCCCGGGACAGAAGATTCTTAACTATGGCTACACCTTC. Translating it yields CASSNTPPGQKILNYGYTF.

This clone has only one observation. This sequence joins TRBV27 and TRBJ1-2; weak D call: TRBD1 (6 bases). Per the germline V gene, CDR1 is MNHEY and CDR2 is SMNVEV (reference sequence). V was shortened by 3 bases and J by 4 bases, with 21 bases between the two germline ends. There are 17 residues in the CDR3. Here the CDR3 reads CASSFAEDLGGFYGYTF. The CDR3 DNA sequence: TGTGCCAGCAGTTTCGCCGAGGATCTTGGGGGCTTCTATGGCTACACCTTC.

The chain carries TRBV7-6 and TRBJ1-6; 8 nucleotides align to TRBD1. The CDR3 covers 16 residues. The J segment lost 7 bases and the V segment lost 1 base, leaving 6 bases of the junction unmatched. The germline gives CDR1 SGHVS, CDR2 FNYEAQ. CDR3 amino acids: CASSLVTGGGNSPLHF. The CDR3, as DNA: TGTGCCAGCAGCTTAGTTACAGGGGGAGGGAATTCACCCCTCCACTTT.

CDR3 sequence reads: CATSRGYDSEAFF. Here the CDR3 DNA reads TGTGCCACCAGCAGAGGGTATGACAGTGAAGCTTTCTTT. This rearrangement joins TRBV15 to TRBJ1-1, with a tentative D call TRBD1 (5 bases). The CDR3 totals 13 residues. V shed 1 base and J shed 7 bases, with 10 bases lying between them. The V gene's germline CDR1 is LNHNV and CDR2 YYDKDF (reference sequence).

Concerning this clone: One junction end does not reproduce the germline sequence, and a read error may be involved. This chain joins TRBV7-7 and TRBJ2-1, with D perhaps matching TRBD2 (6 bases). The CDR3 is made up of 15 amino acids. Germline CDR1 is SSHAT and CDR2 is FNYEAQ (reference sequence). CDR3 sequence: CASSLGLAKDNEQFF. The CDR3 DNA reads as TGTGCTAGCAGCTTAGGTCTAGCGAAAGACAATGAGCAGTTCTTC.

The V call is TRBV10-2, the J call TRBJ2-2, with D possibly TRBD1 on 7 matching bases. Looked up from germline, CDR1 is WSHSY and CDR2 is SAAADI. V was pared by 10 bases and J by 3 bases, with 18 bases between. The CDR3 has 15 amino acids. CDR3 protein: CAILGQGEDTGELFF. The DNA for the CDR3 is TGCGCCATCTTGGGGCAGGGGGAGGACACCGGGGAGCTGTTTTTT.

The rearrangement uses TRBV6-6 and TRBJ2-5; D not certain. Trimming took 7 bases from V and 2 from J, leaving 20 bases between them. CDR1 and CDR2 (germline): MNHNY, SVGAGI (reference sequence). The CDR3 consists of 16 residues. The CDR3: CASTPWAQSIQETQYF. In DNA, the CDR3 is TGTGCCAGCACCCCCTGGGCTCAATCCATTCAAGAGACCCAGTACTTC.

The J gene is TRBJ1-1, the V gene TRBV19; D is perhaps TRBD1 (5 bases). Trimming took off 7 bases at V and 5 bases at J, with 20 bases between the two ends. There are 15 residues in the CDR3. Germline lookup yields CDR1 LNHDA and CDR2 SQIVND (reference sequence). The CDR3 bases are TGTGCCAGTACCCGATCTGGCACAGGCAGGACTGAAGCTTTCTTT. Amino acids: CASTRSGTGRTEAFF.

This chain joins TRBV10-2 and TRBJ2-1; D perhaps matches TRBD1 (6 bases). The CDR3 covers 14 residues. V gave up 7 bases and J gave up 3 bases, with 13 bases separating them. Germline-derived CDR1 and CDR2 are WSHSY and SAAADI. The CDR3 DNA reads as TGCGCCAGCACCGTAAACAGGGACTACAATGAGCAGTTCTTC. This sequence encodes CASTVNRDYNEQFF.

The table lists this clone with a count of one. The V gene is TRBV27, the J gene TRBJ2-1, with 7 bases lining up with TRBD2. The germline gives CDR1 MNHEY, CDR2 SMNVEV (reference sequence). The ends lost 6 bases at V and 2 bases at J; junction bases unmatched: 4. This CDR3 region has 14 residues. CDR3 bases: TGTGCCAGCAGGGGCGGGGGTCCCTACAATGAGCAGTTCTTC. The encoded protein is CASRGGGPYNEQFF.

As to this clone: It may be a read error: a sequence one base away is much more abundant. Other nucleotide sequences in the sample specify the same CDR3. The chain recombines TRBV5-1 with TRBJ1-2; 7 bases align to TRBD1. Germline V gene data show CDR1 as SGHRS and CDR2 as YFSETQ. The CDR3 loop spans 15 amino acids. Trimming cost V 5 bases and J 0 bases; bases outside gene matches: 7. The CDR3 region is CASSLGQAANYGYTF. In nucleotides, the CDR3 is TGCGCCAGCAGTTTAGGACAGGCCGCTAACTATGGCTACACCTTC.

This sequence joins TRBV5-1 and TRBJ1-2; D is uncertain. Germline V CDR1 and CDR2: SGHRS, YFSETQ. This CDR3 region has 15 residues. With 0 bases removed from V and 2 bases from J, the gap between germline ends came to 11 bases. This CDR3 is CASSLVSPGNYGYTF. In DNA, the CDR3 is TGCGCCAGCAGCTTGGTGTCCCCAGGAAACTATGGCTACACCTTC.

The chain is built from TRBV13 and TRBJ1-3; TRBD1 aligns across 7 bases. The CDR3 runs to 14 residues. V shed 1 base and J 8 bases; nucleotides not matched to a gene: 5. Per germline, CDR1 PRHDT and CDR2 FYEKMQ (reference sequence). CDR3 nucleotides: TGTGCCAGCAGCTTAGACAGGGGAAGGGACACCATATATTTT. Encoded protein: CASSLDRGRDTIYF.

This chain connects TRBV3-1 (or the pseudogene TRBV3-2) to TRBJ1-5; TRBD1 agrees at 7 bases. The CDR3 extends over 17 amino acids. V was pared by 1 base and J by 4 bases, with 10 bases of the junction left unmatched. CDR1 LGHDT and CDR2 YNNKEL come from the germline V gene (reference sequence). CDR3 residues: CASSQGRRQGLNQPQHF. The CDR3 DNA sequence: TGTGCCAGCAGCCAAGGCAGACGACAGGGACTTAATCAGCCCCAGCATTTT.

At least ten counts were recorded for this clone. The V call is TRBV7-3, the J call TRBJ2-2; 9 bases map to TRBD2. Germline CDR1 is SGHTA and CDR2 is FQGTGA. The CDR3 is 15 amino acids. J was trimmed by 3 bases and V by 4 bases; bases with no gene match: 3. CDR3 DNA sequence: TGTGCCAGCAGCTCGACTAGCGGATACACCGGGGAGCTGTTTTTT. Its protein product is CASSSTSGYTGELFF.

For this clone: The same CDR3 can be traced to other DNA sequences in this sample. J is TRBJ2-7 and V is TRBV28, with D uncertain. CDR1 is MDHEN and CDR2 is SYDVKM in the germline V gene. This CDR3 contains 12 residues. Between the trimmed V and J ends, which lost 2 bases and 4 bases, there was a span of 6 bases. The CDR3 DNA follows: TGTGCCAGCAGTTTAACCGAGTACGAGCAGTACTTC. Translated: CASSLTEYEQYF.

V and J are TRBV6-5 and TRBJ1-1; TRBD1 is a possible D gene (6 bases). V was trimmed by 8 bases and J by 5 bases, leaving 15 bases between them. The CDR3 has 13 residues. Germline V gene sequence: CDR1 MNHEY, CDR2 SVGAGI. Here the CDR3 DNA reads TGTGCCAGCCGCTACAGGGAAATGACTGAAGCTTTCTTT. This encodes CASRYREMTEAFF.

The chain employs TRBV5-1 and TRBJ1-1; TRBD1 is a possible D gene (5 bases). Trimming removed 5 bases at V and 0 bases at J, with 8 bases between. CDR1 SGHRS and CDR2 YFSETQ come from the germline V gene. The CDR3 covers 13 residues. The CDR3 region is CASRQGLNTEAFF. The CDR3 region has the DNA TGCGCCAGCAGGCAGGGTCTGAACACTGAAGCTTTCTTT.

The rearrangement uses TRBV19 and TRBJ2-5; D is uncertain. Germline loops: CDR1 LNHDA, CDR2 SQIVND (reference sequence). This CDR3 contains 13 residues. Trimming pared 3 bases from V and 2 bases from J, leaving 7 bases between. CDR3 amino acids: CASSIQEQETQYF. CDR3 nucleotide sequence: TGTGCCAGTAGTATTCAGGAACAAGAGACCCAGTACTTC.

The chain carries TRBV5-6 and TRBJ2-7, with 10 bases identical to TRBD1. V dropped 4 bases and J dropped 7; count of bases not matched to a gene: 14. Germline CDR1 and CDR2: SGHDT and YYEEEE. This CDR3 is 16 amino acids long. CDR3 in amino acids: CASSVLSGTGAEEQYF. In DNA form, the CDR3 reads TGTGCCAGCAGCGTGTTGTCCGGGACAGGGGCGGAAGAGCAGTACTTC.

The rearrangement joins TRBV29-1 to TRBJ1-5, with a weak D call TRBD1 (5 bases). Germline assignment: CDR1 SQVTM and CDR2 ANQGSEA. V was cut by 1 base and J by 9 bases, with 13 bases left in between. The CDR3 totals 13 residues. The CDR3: CSVEGGGNGPQHF. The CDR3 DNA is TGCAGCGTTGAAGGGGGGGGGAACGGGCCCCAGCATTTT.